This T cell receptor (beta chain) was captured in a study of cytomegalovirus exposure and HLA in healthy donors. The germline V gene encodes CDR1 MNHEY and CDR2 SMNVEV (reference sequence). The CDR3 has 12 residues. Trimming shortened V by 9 bases and J by 4 bases, and 11 bases separated the two germline ends. Primers for the PCR totalled 60 Vbeta and 13 Jbeta. TCRdb keeps only in-frame clones here, not all; method: immunoSEQ multiplex PCR. Among about 180,000 clones listed, over 70% were seen once. Material for sequencing was PBMCs. The chain joins TRBV27 to TRBJ2-3; possibly TRBD2 for D (5 bases). The source is a man aged 40-49 years in good health and CMV-seronegative. CDR3 sequence reads: CASLNGADTQYF. The CDR3 region has the DNA TGTGCCAGTCTAAACGGGGCAGATACGCAGTATTTT.